One T cell receptor beta chain is described in this entry. What it binds is unknown. Patients were excluded for autoimmune disease history or systemic immunosuppression. This sample is part of a study of OX40 agonist ivuxolimab in advanced cancers. Across the whole study: Each dose-escalation patient presented with hepatocellular carcinoma, melanoma, renal cell or head and neck cancer. Study-level points and caveats: Patients who responded partially at 0.1-3.0 mg/kg showed clonal expansion ranking among the lowest. There was clonal expansion of CD4+ and CD8+ blood T cells by week 6 at 0.1 to 3.0 mg/kg.

The data were produced by immunoSEQ multiplex PCR, yet TCRdb's version contains in-frame clones alone and is incomplete. In the table there are tens of thousands of clones, roughly nine tenths of which are singletons. Trimming stripped 3 bases from V and 0 bases from J, with 5 bases between. Germline CDR1 SGDLS, CDR2 YYNGEE. The CDR3 runs 13 residues. V gene TRBV9 combines with J gene TRBJ2-3, with D hard to call. Sequenced material: CD4+ or CD8+ T cells sorted from blood, taken in a trial of the OX40 agonist ivuxolimab. This sequence was found in an adult with an advanced solid tumor such as melanoma, head and neck, liver or kidney cancer. The CDR3, as DNA: TGTGCCAGCAGCGGGTTAAGCACAGATACGCAGTATTTT. Its translation is CASSGLSTDTQYF.